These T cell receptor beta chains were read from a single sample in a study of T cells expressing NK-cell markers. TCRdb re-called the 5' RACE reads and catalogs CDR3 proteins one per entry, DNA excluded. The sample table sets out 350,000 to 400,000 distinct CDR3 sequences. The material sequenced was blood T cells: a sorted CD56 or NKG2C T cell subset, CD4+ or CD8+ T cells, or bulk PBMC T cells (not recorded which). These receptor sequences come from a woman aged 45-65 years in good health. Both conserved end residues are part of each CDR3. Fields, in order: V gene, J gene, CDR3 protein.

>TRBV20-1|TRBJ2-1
CSAQGQGAYNEQFF
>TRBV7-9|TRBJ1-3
CASSWAMGGNTIYF
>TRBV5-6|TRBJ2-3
CASTYPGTDTDTQYF
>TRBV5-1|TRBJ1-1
CASRSGGADTEAFF
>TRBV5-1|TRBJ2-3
CASSSGWGQGNTDTQYF
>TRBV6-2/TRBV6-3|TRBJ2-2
CASRGTGTTGELFF
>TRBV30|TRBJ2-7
CAWSRRSYEQYF
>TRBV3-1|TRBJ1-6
CASSHQGPYSPLHF
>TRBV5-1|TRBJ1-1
CASSLAGGLGTEAFF
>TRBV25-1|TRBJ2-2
CASSFDLLGTGELFF
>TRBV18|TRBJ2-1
CASSPSVIGNEQFF
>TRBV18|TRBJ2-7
CASSPGTSGIRSSYEQYF
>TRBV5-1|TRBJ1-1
CASSYPRQGADTEAFF
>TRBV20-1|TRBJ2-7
CSAQRTSGYEQYF
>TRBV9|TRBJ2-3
CASSASETSLRDPQYF
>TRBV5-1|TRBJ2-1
CASSISSGTGYNEQFF
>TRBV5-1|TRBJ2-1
CASSFSGGDNEQFF
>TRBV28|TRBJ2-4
CASSLDRDSPPLGIQYF
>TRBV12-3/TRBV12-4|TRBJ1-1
CASSFQGAGNTEAFF
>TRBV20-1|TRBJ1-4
CSARGVEKLFF
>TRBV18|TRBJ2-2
CASSPLGLAGGTGELFF
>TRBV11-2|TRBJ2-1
CASSLGQGGWNEQFF
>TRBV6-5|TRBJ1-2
CASSLQGLYGYTF
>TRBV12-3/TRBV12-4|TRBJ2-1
CASSSSGNEQFF
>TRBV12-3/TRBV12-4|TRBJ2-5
CASSLGALSRETQYF
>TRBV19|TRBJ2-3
CASALDRPEDTQYF
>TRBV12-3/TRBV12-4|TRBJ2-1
CASQTRSNEQFF
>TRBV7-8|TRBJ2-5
CAGSLPGGPEETQYF
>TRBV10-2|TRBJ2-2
CASSEDRNTGELFF
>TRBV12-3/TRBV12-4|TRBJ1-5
CASIGGRLSNQPQHF
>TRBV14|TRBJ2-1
CASSQAGLAGGTHNEQFF
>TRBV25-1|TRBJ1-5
CASSEANQPQHF
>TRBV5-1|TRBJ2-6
CASSLVGSPSSGANVLTF
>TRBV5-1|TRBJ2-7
CASSLEGISYEQYF
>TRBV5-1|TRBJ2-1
CASSLDSKRSTSYNEQFF
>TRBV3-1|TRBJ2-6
CASSRFFSGANVLTF
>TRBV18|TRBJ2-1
CASSQGTTYNEQFF
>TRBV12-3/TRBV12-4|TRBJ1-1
CASSPEGDKVFWYTEAFF
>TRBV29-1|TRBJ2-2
CSVSETSAGELFF
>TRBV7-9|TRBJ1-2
CASSLGDTTHGYTF
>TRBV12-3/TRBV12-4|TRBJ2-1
CASSPGLDEQFF
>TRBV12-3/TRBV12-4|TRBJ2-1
CASSPPFGSYNEQFF
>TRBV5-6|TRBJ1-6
CASSQEIQGGNSPLHF
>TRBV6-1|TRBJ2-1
CASSTGGIDEQFF
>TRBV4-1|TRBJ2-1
CASSPWRVDGRSSYNEQFF
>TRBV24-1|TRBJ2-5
CATSDAPGDQETQYF
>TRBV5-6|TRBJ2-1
CASSLEETLWFF
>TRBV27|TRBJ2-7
CASSIVRTGEYEQYF
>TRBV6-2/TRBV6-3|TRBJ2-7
CASEAGRAIYEQYF
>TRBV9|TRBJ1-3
CASSPRSTGGQGSSGNTIYF